This T cell receptor (beta chain) is from a study of a mutant IDH1 vaccine in newly diagnosed glioma. The V gene's germline CDR1 is SGHNT and CDR2 YYREEE (reference sequence). The CDR3 has 12 amino acids. The V and J ends lost 0 bases and 5 bases respectively, with 3 bases between them. Time point: week 35, safety follow-up. The study gave 300 ug of mutant IDH1 20-mer peptide per vaccine dose, with topical imiquimod. The protocol was immunoSEQ multiplex PCR, while the TCRdb copy is restricted to in-frame clones and leaves out a portion. The table includes tens of thousands of clones, 85% to 95% detected once. Worth noting for this clone: The target antigen is unknown.

V and J are TRBV5-4 and TRBJ1-5; no reliable D call. The sequence was obtained from a man aged 45-65 years with glioma. Source: PBMCs, taken from a glioma patient whose treatment included an IDH1 peptide vaccine. The CDR3 DNA reads TGTGCCAGCAGCTTGGGGGATCAGCCCCAGCATTTT. It codes for CASSLGDQPQHF.